This record covers a single T cell receptor (beta chain). Its specific antigen is unknown. No qualities accompany the bases; no much larger clone lies one base away. This entry belongs to a study of OX40 agonist ivuxolimab in advanced cancers. Turning to the overall study: Ivuxolimab was a fully human IgG2 agonistic monoclonal antibody targeting the costimulatory receptor OX40 (CD134). Intravenous ivuxolimab was administered to patients every 2 weeks at six dose levels: 0.01, 0.1, 0.3, 1.5, 3 and 10 mg/kg. Of the approximately 54 patients in dose escalation, around 20 had hepatocellular carcinoma, some 15 had melanoma, 9 had renal cell carcinoma and 9 had head and neck cancer. In the dose-escalation cohort, 82.7% of patients were male, and the mean age was roughly 60 years, with a range of about 23 to 85. Patients were allowed to have had prior anti-PD-1, anti-PD-L1 or anti-CTLA-4 therapy, and approximately 40% of the dose-escalation patients had been treated with checkpoint inhibitors. Three dose-escalation patients achieved partial responses, one with hepatocellular carcinoma and two with cutaneous melanoma. The purpose of peripheral TCRbeta sequencing was to test whether ivuxolimab changed TCR sequence diversity and led to clonal T-cell expansion. The monotherapy dose-escalation portion (N ≈ 55 patients) of the phase I ivuxolimab trial is reported in the paper. The full study reports these points: The antigen specificity of the peripheral T cells that underwent clonal expansion was not determined. On average, CD8+ T cells showed more expanded clones than CD4+ T cells after ivuxolimab. Low levels of normalized T-cell clonal expansion were also seen in some patients who did not respond. In the 0.1-3.0 mg/kg groups, partial responders were among the patients with the lowest normalized peripheral clonal expansion, particularly in CD8+ T cells. Clonal expansion of both CD4+ and CD8+ blood T cells was observed from baseline to week 6 at doses 0.1 to 3.0 mg/kg.

The germline V gene sets CDR1 to SNHLY and CDR2 to FYNNEI. V trim: 6 bases; J trim: 0 bases; unmatched bases: 5. Its CDR3 holds 15 amino acids, cysteine through phenylalanine. Of all the DNA, just the CDR3 is kept, 45 bases in frame from base 1. For sequencing of the TCRbeta CDR3 region, genomic DNA was extracted from the sorted cells. The immunoSEQ Assay was used for sequencing of TCRbeta CDR3 regions. TCRdb provides this immuneACCESS table in a form limited to in-frame rearrangements. Some clones are lacking; in checked studies, under half of them reflect an unresolved V gene, and why the rest are absent is not known. Present in this sample are about 25,000 clones, 65% to 90% of which were seen just once. Jointly, the top ten make up about two fifths of the sample. The trial excluded patients who had a history of autoimmune disease or who were on systemic immunosuppression. In every dose cohort, peripheral blood was drawn for TCR sequencing at baseline, cycle 4 day 1, and cycle 7 day 1. The samples were drawn from a first-in-human, open-label, multicenter phase I dose-escalation trial of ivuxolimab. Adults with locally advanced or metastatic head and neck squamous cell, hepatocellular, melanoma or renal cell carcinoma were enrolled in the trial. Before TCR sequencing, CD4+ T cells and CD8+ T cells from peripheral blood were sorted into separate populations.

The rearrangement combines TRBV2 with TRBJ2-1; TRBD1 aligns with 7 central bases. The TCR comes from an adult with an advanced solid tumor such as melanoma, head and neck, liver or kidney cancer. Sample: CD4+ or CD8+ T cells sorted from blood, taken in a trial of the OX40 agonist ivuxolimab. The CDR3 reads CASRPGTVSYNEQFF. The nucleotide sequence is TGTGCCAGCAGACCCGGGACAGTCTCCTACAATGAGCAGTTCTTC.